Only one count was recorded for the clone carrying this T cell receptor beta chain. A read error may produce the germline difference seen at one junction end. CDR1 and CDR2 from the germline V gene are SSHAT and FNYEAQ (reference sequence). The CDR3 runs to 14 residues. This sample is part of a study of T cell changes during pregnancy in multiple sclerosis. Produced via immunoSEQ multiplex PCR; TCRdb's table is partial and in-frame only. The sample comprises tens of thousands of clones, around 92% of which are singletons, and 0.4% to 0.55% rests with the top ten. The specimen comprised CD4+ T cells from peripheral blood mononuclear cells, sampled in the third trimester of pregnancy. This sequence originates from a female donor with multiple sclerosis, enrolled in a pregnancy study. J is TRBJ2-3 and V is TRBV7-7; TRBD2 matches 7 bases. The CDR3 nucleotides are TGTGCTAGCAGCTATAGCGGGAGCACAGATACGCAGTATTTT. Translated: CASSYSGSTDTQYF. The full variable domain, its missing parts supplied by reference TRBV7-7 and TRBJ2-3, is GAGVSQSPRYKVTKRGQDVTLRCDPISSHATLYWYQQALGQGPEFLTYFNYEAQPDKSGLPSDRFSAERPEGSISTLTIQRTEQRDSAMYRCASSYSGSTDTQYFGPGTRLTVL.